This TCR beta chain originates from a study of control samples from healthy donors and cancer patients. Some clones are missing from TCRdb's copy, which holds only in-frame ones; the method was immunoSEQ multiplex PCR. The data contain tens of thousands of clones, roughly 89% of them seen just once; the ten biggest clones take up around 5.1%. Source material: PBMCs. This TCR was sampled from a man between 60 and 70 years old with colorectal cancer.

CDR3 region: CASSWGRNQPQHF. In DNA, the CDR3 is TGTGCCAGCTCATGGGGGCGTAATCAGCCCCAGCATTTT. The chain couples TRBV18 to TRBJ1-5; a possible D gene is TRBD1 (6 bases). Trimming cost V 5 bases and J 4 bases, with 9 bases left between them. The CDR3 is made up of 13 amino acids. Germline V lookup: CDR1 KGHSH, CDR2 LQKENI.